Listed below are T cell receptor beta chains from one sample, sequenced in a study of chemoradiotherapy in HPV16-positive cancers. The data were produced by immunoSEQ multiplex PCR, yet TCRdb's version contains in-frame clones alone and is incomplete. This sample yields 10,000 to 15,000 clones, of which more than 60% are seen a single time; approximately 0.96% belongs to the top ten. The biological material was taken from a patient who underwent chemoradiotherapy. The receptors were gathered from a human donor with HPV-associated anogenital cancer. CDR3s include the opening cysteine and the closing phenylalanine or tryptophan.

CDR3	V	J
CASSFSRVGDYGYTF	TRBV27	TRBJ1-2
CASSIRGGPVYEQFF	TRBV19	TRBJ2-1
CASSPTRDRPSYEQYF	TRBV5-6	TRBJ2-7
CASSFNQGANTGELFF	TRBV5-1	TRBJ2-2
CASSIVVNSNQPQHF	TRBV19	TRBJ1-5
CASSVGQGNTEAFF	TRBV5-4	TRBJ1-1
CASSQLGTGGRSGNTIYF	TRBV10-2	TRBJ1-3
CASSPRGRVSEKLFF	TRBV28	TRBJ1-4
CATSMDAGEKLFF	TRBV6-4	TRBJ1-4
CASSVAPHRGLTEAFF	TRBV9	TRBJ1-1
CASSREGANYGYTF	TRBV2	TRBJ1-2
CASARDRSEETQYF	TRBV18	TRBJ2-5
CASSSTGAGSYGYTF	TRBV27	TRBJ1-2
CASSFQEGVYEQYF	TRBV9	TRBJ2-7
CASSMNRIHGYTF	TRBV19	TRBJ1-2
CASSPPFSPYGYTF	TRBV9	TRBJ1-2
CASWGLGPKDYGYTF	TRBV27	TRBJ1-2
CASSIEGSARGYTF	TRBV19	TRBJ1-2
CASSNLGAGYQETQYF	TRBV5-1	TRBJ2-5
CASSREAGVEQYF	TRBV7-2	TRBJ2-7
CASSSRTSGGGGELFF	TRBV7-2	TRBJ2-2
CASSTRHSTGDEQYF	TRBV6-5	TRBJ2-7
CASSPEGTDTQYF	TRBV5-1	TRBJ2-3
CASSPSGTGNSPLHF	TRBV5-5	TRBJ1-6
CASSREQGANSNYGYTF	TRBV14	TRBJ1-2
CASSPQLTGSNEQFF	TRBV5-1	TRBJ2-1
CASSLGGYNSPLHF	TRBV27	TRBJ1-6
CASSVGRDNQPQHF	TRBV13	TRBJ1-5
CASSSSPGDTEAFF	TRBV19	TRBJ1-1